This is a list of T cell receptor beta chains from one sample in a study of CXCR4 blockade with PD-1 therapy in pancreatic cancer. Some clones are missing from TCRdb's copy, which holds only in-frame ones; the method was immunoSEQ multiplex PCR. The sample comprises 4,500 to 5,500 clones, around 50% of which are singletons, and over 8% rests with the top ten. Sequencing was performed on tumor tissue. These receptors originate from a human donor with pancreatic ductal adenocarcinoma. Each CDR3 is given with its conserved first and last residue. A D gene is named only where the DNA matches it firmly. Part of the rows lack a size; the others show once, few, many or a class for expanded clones.

V	size	D	J	CDR3	DNA
TRBV19	-	TRBD2	TRBJ2-7	CASSTAGGPNEQYF	TGTGCCAGTAGTACAGCGGGAGGGCCAAACGAGCAGTACTTC
TRBV18	-	-	TRBJ1-4	CASSPQGSNEKLFF	TGTGCCAGCTCACCACAAGGGTCTAATGAAAAACTGTTTTTT
TRBV6-8	-	-	TRBJ2-5	CASSEDRPRYQETQYF	TGTGCCAGCAGTGAGGATCGACCCAGGTACCAAGAGACCCAGTACTTC
TRBV11-3	-	TRBD2	TRBJ2-2	CASSSLAGSANTGELFF	TGTGCCAGCAGCTCCCTAGCGGGTAGCGCGAACACCGGGGAGCTGTTTTTT
TRBV6-8	-	TRBD2	TRBJ2-7	CASRGGVFGTYEQYF	TGTGCCAGCAGGGGAGGGGTCTTTGGAACCTACGAGCAGTACTTC
TRBV19	once	TRBD1	TRBJ2-7	CASSIWDRVGEQYF	TGTGCCAGTAGTATTTGGGACAGGGTCGGCGAGCAGTACTTC
TRBV19	-	-	TRBJ1-4	CASSVQGSLTTNEKLFF	TGTGCCAGTAGTGTTCAGGGGTCTTTAACAACTAATGAAAAACTGTTTTTT
TRBV19	once	-	TRBJ1-2	CASTNVEIRGYTF	TGTGCCAGTACCAATGTGGAGATCCGCGGCTACACCTTC
TRBV7-2	many	TRBD1	TRBJ1-2	CASSPYLGQNYGYTF	TGTGCCAGCAGCCCCTACCTGGGACAGAACTATGGCTACACCTTC
TRBV30	-	-	TRBJ2-1	CARGYLNEQFF	TGTGCCAGAGGGTATTTGAATGAGCAGTTCTTC
TRBV11-3	medium-sized	TRBD1	TRBJ2-7	CASNPTGGGGPYEQYF	TGTGCCAGCAACCCCACAGGGGGTGGCGGACCCTACGAGCAGTACTTC
TRBV30	-	-	TRBJ1-3	CAWSPGSGNTIYF	TGTGCCTGGAGTCCAGGCTCTGGAAACACCATATATTTT
TRBV9	-	-	TRBJ1-1	CASVRGNTEAFF	TGTGCCAGTGTCAGGGGGAACACTGAAGCTTTCTTT
TRBV19	-	-	TRBJ1-5	CASSTPQGRQPQHF	TGTGCCAGTAGTACCCCGCAGGGGAGACAGCCCCAGCATTTT
TRBV6-8	-	-	TRBJ1-2	CASSTKKVGEYGYTF	TGTGCCAGCAGTACGAAGAAGGTTGGGGAATATGGCTACACCTTC
TRBV19	-	TRBD2	TRBJ2-7	CASSLAGGTYEQYF	TGTGCCAGTAGTTTAGCGGGGGGTACCTACGAGCAGTACTTC
TRBV19	-	-	TRBJ2-1	CASSIASGSYNEQFF	TGTGCCAGTAGTATAGCCAGCGGCTCCTACAATGAGCAGTTCTTC
TRBV10-2	-	TRBD1	TRBJ2-2	CASSGTGQLRGELFF	TGCGCCAGCAGTGGGACGGGACAGCTCAGAGGGGAGCTGTTTTTT
TRBV11-3	-	-	TRBJ1-2	CASSATGTANYGYTF	TGTGCCAGCAGCGCCACAGGTACAGCTAACTATGGCTACACCTTC
TRBV1	few	-	TRBJ2-7	CASSHPSYGGEQYF	TGCGCCAGCAGCCACCCTTCGTACGGGGGCGAGCAGTACTTC
TRBV29-1	-	TRBD2	TRBJ2-3	CSVTGGGGGTDTQYF	TGCAGCGTGACCGGCGGGGGGGGAGGCACAGATACGCAGTATTTT
TRBV30	few	-	TRBJ1-1	CAWSVRGRDTEAFF	TGTGCCTGGAGTGTGAGGGGGAGGGACACTGAAGCTTTCTTT
TRBV14	large	-	TRBJ2-1	CASSPRGYEQFF	TGTGCCAGCAGCCCCAGGGGTTATGAGCAGTTCTTC
TRBV30	-	-	TRBJ2-3	CAWSESDTQYF	TGTGCCTGGAGTGAGTCAGATACGCAGTATTTT
TRBV9	medium-sized	TRBD2	TRBJ2-2	CASSVGTSGSGELFF	TGTGCCAGCAGCGTAGGGACTAGCGGGAGCGGGGAGCTGTTTTTT
TRBV29-1	-	TRBD1	TRBJ2-7	CSVIPGQGYEQYF	TGCAGCGTAATACCGGGACAGGGTTACGAGCAGTACTTC
TRBV6-8	medium-sized	-	TRBJ2-4	CASATGSVTKNIQYF	TGTGCCAGCGCAACGGGCTCGGTGACCAAAAACATTCAGTACTTC
TRBV19	-	TRBD1	TRBJ1-3	CASRNRGRKADSGNTIYF	TGTGCCAGTAGAAACAGGGGGCGCAAAGCTGACTCTGGAAACACCATATATTTT
TRBV23-1	-	-	TRBJ2-2	CASSHRHTGELFF	TGCGCCAGCAGTCATCGGCACACCGGGGAGCTGTTTTTT
TRBV27	few	-	TRBJ2-3	CASSLFSSPSTDTQYF	TGTGCCAGCAGTTTATTCTCTAGCCCTAGCACAGATACGCAGTATTTT
TRBV19	-	TRBD1	TRBJ2-7	CASSKEQGLSYEQYF	TGTGCCAGTAGTAAAGAACAGGGGCTCTCCTACGAGCAGTACTTC
TRBV30	-	-	TRBJ2-7	CAWTTGWSSYEQYF	TGTGCCTGGACCACAGGCTGGAGCTCCTACGAGCAGTACTTC
TRBV6-7	few	TRBD1	TRBJ1-5	CATGTDNQPQHF	TGTGCCACCGGGACAGACAATCAGCCCCAGCATTTT
TRBV29-1	-	-	TRBJ1-2	CSVDDPYAPDYGYTF	TGCAGCGTTGATGACCCATACGCTCCGGACTATGGCTACACCTTC
TRBV28	-	TRBD1	TRBJ2-3	CASRGTVTDTQYF	TGTGCCAGCAGGGGGACAGTCACAGATACGCAGTATTTT
TRBV29-1	once	-	TRBJ1-1	CSVEGQENTEAFF	TGCAGCGTTGAAGGACAGGAGAACACTGAAGCTTTCTTT
TRBV9	-	-	TRBJ1-2	CASSVDGGRDYGYTF	TGTGCCAGCAGCGTAGACGGGGGGCGCGACTATGGCTACACCTTC
TRBV19	-	TRBD2	TRBJ2-2	CASWSGEGTGELFF	TGTGCCAGTTGGAGCGGGGAGGGCACTGGGGAGCTGTTTTTT
TRBV28	-	TRBD1	TRBJ2-2	CASRADRGGNTGELFF	TGTGCCAGCAGAGCAGACAGGGGTGGGAACACCGGGGAGCTGTTTTTT
TRBV11-1	-	TRBD2	TRBJ2-1	CASSQGAGAGEEQFF	TGTGCCAGCAGCCAAGGGGCGGGAGCGGGGGAGGAGCAGTTCTTC
TRBV1	medium-sized	-	TRBJ1-1	CASSQGNLNTEAFF	TGCGCCAGCAGCCAAGGGAACTTGAACACTGAAGCTTTCTTT
TRBV9	-	TRBD1	TRBJ2-1	CASSLDGTGYNEQFF	TGTGCCAGCAGTTTAGATGGGACAGGCTACAATGAGCAGTTCTTC
TRBV6-7	few	-	TRBJ1-2	CASSDGLGGGYGYTF	TGTGCCAGCAGTGATGGGCTAGGAGGTGGCTATGGCTACACCTTC
TRBV9	-	TRBD2	TRBJ2-7	CASSVGSGRSPYEQYF	TGTGCCAGCAGCGTAGGGTCCGGGAGGTCCCCCTACGAGCAGTACTTC
TRBV18	once	-	TRBJ2-7	CASSPGATLYEQYF	TGTGCCAGCTCACCAGGGGCCACACTCTACGAGCAGTACTTC
TRBV4-1	-	-	TRBJ2-7	CASSQDIGQSPYEQYF	TGCGCCAGCAGCCAAGATATCGGACAGTCCCCCTACGAGCAGTACTTC
TRBV28	medium-sized	TRBD2	TRBJ2-4	CASSSPGGALQGYF	TGTGCCAGCAGCTCTCCCGGGGGGGCACTACAGGGGTACTTC
TRBV2	few	-	TRBJ2-7	CASSTTGHRDEQYF	TGTGCCAGCAGCACCACAGGGCATCGGGACGAGCAGTACTTC
TRBV6-8	few	-	TRBJ2-7	CASTPWVLRRHEQYF	TGTGCCAGCACCCCTTGGGTCCTTCGACGCCACGAGCAGTACTTC
TRBV29-1	-	TRBD1	TRBJ1-2	CSISDRGSGGYTF	TGCAGCATATCCGACAGGGGGAGCGGTGGCTACACCTTC
TRBV14	-	-	TRBJ2-5	CASSHSLTQYF	TGTGCCAGCAGCCACTCATTGACCCAGTACTTC
TRBV11-3	few	TRBD1	TRBJ1-1	CASSGTGGRTEAFF	TGTGCCAGCAGCGGGACAGGGGGTCGCACTGAAGCTTTCTTT
TRBV6-8	-	TRBD1	TRBJ1-1	CASSAPRTGGTEAFF	TGTGCCAGCAGTGCCCCTCGGACAGGGGGGACTGAAGCTTTCTTT